This is a list of T cell receptor beta chains from one sample in a study of PD-1 blockade in classical Hodgkin lymphoma. The table came from immunoSEQ multiplex PCR; TCRdb's copy has only in-frame clones and leaves some out. The sample yields fewer than 30,000 clones, roughly 80% seen once. The sequencing used peripheral blood mononuclear cells (PBMCs), collected before the fourth cycle of nivolumab. The origin of the receptors is a human donor with classical Hodgkin lymphoma. Both conserved end residues are part of each CDR3. The order of the fields is clone size, D gene, V gene, J gene, CDR3 DNA, CDR3 protein. The D gene is left open where the match is weak. Clone size appears in some rows only: once, few, many, or a class for an expanded clone.

clone_size: NA
d_call: TRBD1
v_call: TRBV14
j_call: TRBJ1-2
cdr3_nt: TGTGCCAGCAGCCAGGGACAGGGCTATGGCTACACCTTC
cdr3_aa: CASSQGQGYGYTF

clone_size: NA
d_call: NA
v_call: TRBV11-2
j_call: TRBJ2-1
cdr3_nt: TGTGCCAGCAGCCTTGTAGCGGCCTACAATGAGCAGTTCTTC
cdr3_aa: CASSLVAAYNEQFF

clone_size: NA
d_call: NA
v_call: TRBV30
j_call: TRBJ2-1
cdr3_nt: TGTGCCTGGAGTACTGACAGGTTTTCCTACAATGAGCAGTTCTTC
cdr3_aa: CAWSTDRFSYNEQFF

clone_size: NA
d_call: TRBD2
v_call: TRBV6-5
j_call: TRBJ2-1
cdr3_nt: TGTGCCAGCAGTCTTAGCGGGGGGGCCAACAATGAGCAGTTCTTC
cdr3_aa: CASSLSGGANNEQFF

clone_size: NA
d_call: TRBD1
v_call: TRBV7-2
j_call: TRBJ1-5
cdr3_nt: TGTGCCAGCAGCTTAACGGGACAGAACAATCAGCCCCAGCATTTT
cdr3_aa: CASSLTGQNNQPQHF

clone_size: few
d_call: NA
v_call: TRBV28
j_call: TRBJ2-7
cdr3_nt: TGTGCCAGCAGTGAAAGTTACGAGCAGTACTTC
cdr3_aa: CASSESYEQYF

clone_size: NA
d_call: TRBD1
v_call: TRBV27
j_call: TRBJ2-7
cdr3_nt: TGTGCCAGCAGTAGGGGGACAGGGGCCTACGAGCAGTACTTC
cdr3_aa: CASSRGTGAYEQYF

clone_size: NA
d_call: NA
v_call: TRBV7-2
j_call: TRBJ1-2
cdr3_nt: TGTGCCAGCAGCTTACAGGGCTCTGGCTACACCTTC
cdr3_aa: CASSLQGSGYTF

clone_size: NA
d_call: TRBD2
v_call: TRBV27
j_call: TRBJ2-7
cdr3_nt: TGTGCCAGCAGTTTACTAGCGGGGGGATCCTACGAGCAGTACTTC
cdr3_aa: CASSLLAGGSYEQYF

clone_size: once
d_call: NA
v_call: TRBV9
j_call: TRBJ2-7
cdr3_nt: TGTGCCAGCAGCGTAGGTTCCGAGGCCTACGAGCAGTACTTC
cdr3_aa: CASSVGSEAYEQYF

clone_size: once
d_call: NA
v_call: TRBV6-6
j_call: TRBJ2-1
cdr3_nt: TGTGCCAGCAGTTACTTAAGCACCTACAATGAGCAGTTCTTC
cdr3_aa: CASSYLSTYNEQFF

clone_size: NA
d_call: NA
v_call: TRBV28
j_call: TRBJ2-1
cdr3_nt: TGTGCCAGCAGTTTATTTGCCCAGGACAATGAGCAGTTCTTC
cdr3_aa: CASSLFAQDNEQFF

clone_size: NA
d_call: TRBD1
v_call: TRBV7-8
j_call: TRBJ1-2
cdr3_nt: TGTGCCAGCAGCTTAGCGCCAGAGACAGGGGGCTTGGATGGCTACACCTTC
cdr3_aa: CASSLAPETGGLDGYTF

clone_size: once
d_call: TRBD1
v_call: TRBV7-3
j_call: TRBJ2-1
cdr3_nt: TGTGCCAGCAGCGAAACAGGGGGCGCATACCTCAATGAGCAGTTCTTC
cdr3_aa: CASSETGGAYLNEQFF

clone_size: NA
d_call: NA
v_call: TRBV5-1
j_call: TRBJ2-1
cdr3_nt: TGCGCCACCGTAGTTGGGGATGAGCAGTTCTTC
cdr3_aa: CATVVGDEQFF

clone_size: NA
d_call: TRBD1
v_call: TRBV5-1
j_call: TRBJ2-7
cdr3_nt: TGCGCCAGCGCAACTCCGGGACAGGGGCTTTACGAGCAGTACTTC
cdr3_aa: CASATPGQGLYEQYF

clone_size: NA
d_call: NA
v_call: TRBV29-1
j_call: TRBJ2-7
cdr3_nt: TGCAGCGTTGACTTACAGCGTCCCTACGAGCAGTACTTC
cdr3_aa: CSVDLQRPYEQYF

clone_size: NA
d_call: NA
v_call: TRBV7-2
j_call: TRBJ2-5
cdr3_nt: TGTGCCAGCAGCCCCGGGTATCAGGAGACCCAGTACTTC
cdr3_aa: CASSPGYQETQYF

clone_size: NA
d_call: NA
v_call: TRBV27
j_call: TRBJ2-7
cdr3_nt: TGTGCCAGCAGTTTCTCGACAGGCCACGAGCAGTACTTC
cdr3_aa: CASSFSTGHEQYF

clone_size: NA
d_call: NA
v_call: TRBV30
j_call: TRBJ1-2
cdr3_nt: TGTGCCTGGAGTTTCCGGGACTATGGCTACACCTTC
cdr3_aa: CAWSFRDYGYTF

clone_size: few
d_call: NA
v_call: TRBV10-3
j_call: TRBJ1-2
cdr3_nt: TGTGCCATCAGTGAACAGGCTGGAGATAGCTATGGCTACACCTTC
cdr3_aa: CAISEQAGDSYGYTF